This TCR beta chain was retrieved from a study of T cell repertoires in cytomegalovirus infection. CDR1 is DFQATT and CDR2 is SNEGSKA in the germline V gene (reference sequence). This CDR3 has 15 amino acids. Losses at the gene ends were 0 bases for V and 5 bases for J; bases not matched to a gene: 4. TCRdb reanalysed the reads using MiXCR and keeps one entry per CDR3 protein. The data contain under 350,000 distinct CDR3 sequences, roughly a fifth of them singletons. This clonotype has a count of ten or more. Its antigen is as yet unknown. Study results and limitations: Identification of carriers of CMV plus the relevant HLA was performed using cumulative public TCR beta family frequency.

The receptor was isolated from a human donor in good health (CMV status not recorded). Some clones in this sample may be carry-over from other donors' samples. This chain links TRBV20-1 with TRBJ2-1; TRBD2 aligns across 10 bases. The source material was cultured PBMCs, sampled from culture after CMV antigen stimulation. CDR3 bases: TGCAGTGCTAGAGAGCTAGCGGGAGCCGACAATGAGCAGTTCTTC. It is translated as CSARELAGADNEQFF.